The 8 T cell receptor beta chains in this list originate from one sample, sequenced in a study of shared clonotypes between healthy human individuals. The data were produced by immunoSEQ multiplex PCR, yet TCRdb's version contains in-frame clones alone and is incomplete. The sample carries about 490,000 clones, 76% recorded once. The sample consisted of PBMCs. The receptors were sampled from a woman in her thirties or forties in good health. Some clones in this sample may be carry-over from other donors' samples.

The J gene is TRBJ2-1, the V gene TRBV30, with 9 bases fitting TRBD2. The CDR3 length is 13 residues. Germline CDR1 GTSNPN, CDR2 SVGIG (reference sequence). The CDR3 spells CGLSGRPYNEQFF. The DNA for the CDR3 is TGTGGACTTAGCGGGAGACCTTACAATGAGCAGTTCTTC. Based on the CDR3 plus reference TRBV30 and TRBJ2-1, the full variable domain is SQTIHQWPATLVQPVGSPLSLECTVEGTSNPNLYWYRQAAGRGLQLLFYSVGIGQISSEVPQNLSASRPQDRQFILSSKKLLLSDSGFYLCGLSGRPYNEQFFGPGTRLTVL.

V gene TRBV9 combines with J gene TRBJ2-7; TRBD2 matches 7 bases. The V segment lost 0 bases and the J segment 5 bases; nucleotides outside the gene matches: 5. Germline V CDR1 and CDR2: SGDLS, YYNGEE. CDR3 size: 14 residues. The CDR3 DNA reads as TGTGCCAGCAGCGTAGGGGGAGGGAGCAACGAGCAGTACTTC. It yields the protein CASSVGGGSNEQYF.

The rearrangement joins TRBV6-1 to TRBJ2-1, with no clear D. CDR1 is MNHNS, CDR2 SASEGT, per germline. Trimming removed 4 bases from V and 1 base from J, with 8 bases in between. This CDR3 comprises 14 residues. In nucleotides, the CDR3 is TGTGCCAGCAGTGGGTCAGATTCCTACAATGAGCAGTTCTTC. Protein product: CASSGSDSYNEQFF.

The J gene is TRBJ2-7, the V gene TRBV4-3; 9 bases map to TRBD1. Germline-derived CDR1 and CDR2 are LGHNA and YSLEER. V lost 1 base and J lost 3; bases outside the gene matches: 7. The CDR3 is 16 amino acids. The CDR3 loop is CASSQVWGQGNYEQYF. CDR3 DNA: TGCGCCAGCAGCCAAGTATGGGGACAGGGAAACTACGAGCAGTACTTC.

The CDR3 DNA reads TGTGCCACGAAGTCAGCGGGAGGTACCAAAAACATTCAGTACTTC. It yields the protein CATKSAGGTKNIQYF. The chain combines TRBV10-3 with TRBJ2-4; TRBD2 matches 9 bases. Trimming at V came to 10 bases and at J to 2 bases, leaving 9 bases not matched to a gene. This CDR3 is built from 15 residues. CDR1 is ENHRY and CDR2 is SYGVKD in the germline V gene.

This clone was detected once. V gene TRBV7-2 combines with J gene TRBJ2-1, with D tentatively TRBD2 (5 bases). The CDR3 length is 14 residues. V was trimmed by 2 bases and J by 7 bases, leaving 12 bases between them. Germline V lookup: CDR1 SGHTA, CDR2 FQGNSA. The CDR3 spells CASSLQSTGNEQFF. Written as DNA, the CDR3 is TGTGCCAGCAGCTTACAAAGCACGGGGAATGAGCAGTTCTTC.

On this clone: A read error is likely here: a far larger clone is one base away. The chain has TRBV6-4 and TRBJ2-2; no firm D call. This CDR3 spans 16 amino acids. Germline assignment: CDR1 MRHNA and CDR2 SNTAGT. CDR3 region: CAGSDSAESNTGELFF. The CDR3 DNA is TGTGCCGGCAGTGACTCGGCGGAGTCCAACACCGGGGAGCTGTTTTTT.

The chain employs TRBV29-1 and TRBJ2-7; 7 bases fit TRBD1. The V gene end was trimmed by 6 bases and the J gene end by 0 bases; junction bases not matched to a gene: 5. The V gene's germline CDR1 is SQVTM and CDR2 ANQGSEA. CDR3 length: 13 amino acids. The CDR3 DNA reads as TGCAGCGTGACGACAGGGAGCTCCTACGAGCAGTACTTC. It translates to CSVTTGSSYEQYF.